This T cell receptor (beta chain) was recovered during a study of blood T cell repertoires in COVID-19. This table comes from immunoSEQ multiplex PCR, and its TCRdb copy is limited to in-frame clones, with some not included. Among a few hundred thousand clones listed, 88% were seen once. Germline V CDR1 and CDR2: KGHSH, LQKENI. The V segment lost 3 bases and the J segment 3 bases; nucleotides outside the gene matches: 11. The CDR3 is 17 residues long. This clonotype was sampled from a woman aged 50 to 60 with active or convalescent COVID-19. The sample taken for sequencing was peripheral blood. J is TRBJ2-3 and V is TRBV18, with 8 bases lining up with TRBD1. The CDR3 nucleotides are TGTGCCAGCTCACCTCTCGACAGGACAGGGAGAACAGATACGCAGTATTTT. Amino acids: CASSPLDRTGRTDTQYF.